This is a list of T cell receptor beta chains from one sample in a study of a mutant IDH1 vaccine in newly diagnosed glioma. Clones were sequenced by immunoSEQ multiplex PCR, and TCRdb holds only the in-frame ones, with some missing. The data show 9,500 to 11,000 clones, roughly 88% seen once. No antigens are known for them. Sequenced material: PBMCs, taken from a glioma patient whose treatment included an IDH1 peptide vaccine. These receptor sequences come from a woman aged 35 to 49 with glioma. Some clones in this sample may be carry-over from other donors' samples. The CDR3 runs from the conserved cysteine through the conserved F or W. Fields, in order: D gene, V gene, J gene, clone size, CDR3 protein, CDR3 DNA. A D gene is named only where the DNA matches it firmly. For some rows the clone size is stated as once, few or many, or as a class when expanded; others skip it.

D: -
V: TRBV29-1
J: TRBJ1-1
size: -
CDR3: CSVEVRQAQSYTEAFF
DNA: TGCAGCGTTGAAGTCAGGCAGGCACAGTCCTACACTGAAGCTTTCTTT

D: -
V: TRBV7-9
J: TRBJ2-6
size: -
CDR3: CASSLIRGAGANVLTF
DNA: TGTGCCAGCAGCTTAATACGGGGAGCTGGGGCCAACGTCCTGACTTTC

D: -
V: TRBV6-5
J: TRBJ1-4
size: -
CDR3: CASRRGATNEKLFF
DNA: TGTGCCAGCAGAAGAGGGGCAACTAATGAAAAACTGTTTTTT

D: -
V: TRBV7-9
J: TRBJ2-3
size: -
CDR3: CASSVGGGAETDTQYF
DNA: TGTGCCAGCAGCGTCGGGGGCGGAGCGGAAACAGATACGCAGTATTTT

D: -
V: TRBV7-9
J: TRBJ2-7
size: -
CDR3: CASSLVDSTYEQYF
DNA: TGTGCCAGCAGCTTAGTCGACTCCACCTACGAGCAGTACTTC

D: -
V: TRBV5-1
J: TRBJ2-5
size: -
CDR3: CASSLGGGETQYF
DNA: TGCGCCAGCAGCTTGGGAGGGGGGGAGACCCAGTACTTC

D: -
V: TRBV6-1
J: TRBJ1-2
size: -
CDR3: CASSEAGGGGGYTF
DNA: TGTGCCAGCAGTGAAGCTGGAGGGGGTGGGGGCTACACCTTC

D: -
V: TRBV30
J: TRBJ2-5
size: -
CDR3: CAWSPGAETQYF
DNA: TGTGCCTGGAGCCCAGGCGCGGAGACCCAGTACTTC

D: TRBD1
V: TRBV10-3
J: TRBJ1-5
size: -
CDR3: CAISDRTGLNQPQHF
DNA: TGTGCCATCAGTGATCGGACAGGGCTGAATCAGCCCCAGCATTTT

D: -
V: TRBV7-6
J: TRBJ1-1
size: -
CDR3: CASSLNSRDEAFF
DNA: TGTGCCAGCAGCTTGAACAGTCGAGACGAAGCTTTCTTT

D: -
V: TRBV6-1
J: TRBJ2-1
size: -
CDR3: CASRTGSSTANEQFF
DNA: TGTGCCAGCAGGACCGGTTCATCTACGGCCAATGAGCAGTTCTTC

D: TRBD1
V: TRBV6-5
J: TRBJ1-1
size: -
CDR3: CASSFGQGRMNTEAFF
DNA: TGTGCCAGCAGTTTTGGACAGGGCAGGATGAACACTGAAGCTTTCTTT

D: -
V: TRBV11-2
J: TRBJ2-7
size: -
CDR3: CASSLRTAGDEQYF
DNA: TGTGCCAGCAGCTTAAGGACGGCAGGGGACGAGCAGTACTTC

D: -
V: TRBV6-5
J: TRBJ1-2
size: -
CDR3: CASSYHGGDYGYTF
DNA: TGTGCCAGCAGTTACCACGGCGGAGACTATGGCTACACCTTC

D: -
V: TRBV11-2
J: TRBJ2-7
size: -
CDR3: CASSLEYYEQYF
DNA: TGTGCCAGCAGCTTAGAGTACTACGAGCAGTACTTC

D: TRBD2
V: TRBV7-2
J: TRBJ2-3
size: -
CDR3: CASSTQSGLAGGGNTQYF
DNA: TGTGCCAGCAGCACCCAAAGCGGACTAGCGGGGGGCGGGAATACGCAGTATTTT

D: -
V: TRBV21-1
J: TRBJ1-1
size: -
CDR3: CASSRDRGRGTEAFF
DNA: TGTGCCAGCAGCCGGGACAGGGGGCGAGGTACTGAAGCTTTCTTT

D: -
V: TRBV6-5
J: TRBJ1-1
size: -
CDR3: CASRPRWDLFGKAFF
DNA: TGTGCCAGCAGACCTAGGTGGGATTTGTTTGGAAAAGCTTTCTTT

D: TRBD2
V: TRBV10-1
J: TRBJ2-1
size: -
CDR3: CASSERGGRDHNEQFF
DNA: TGCGCCAGCAGTGAGAGGGGAGGGCGGGACCACAATGAGCAGTTCTTC

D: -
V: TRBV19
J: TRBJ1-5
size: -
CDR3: CASSRMGGNQPQHF
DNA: TGTGCCAGTAGCCGGATGGGCGGCAATCAGCCCCAGCATTTT

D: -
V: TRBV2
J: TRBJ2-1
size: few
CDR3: CANRGSVYNEQFF
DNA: TGTGCCAACCGAGGGTCCGTCTACAATGAGCAGTTCTTC

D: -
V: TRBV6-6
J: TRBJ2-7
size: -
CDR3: CASSYAASYYEQYF
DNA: TGTGCCAGCAGTTACGCTGCCAGTTACTACGAGCAGTACTTC

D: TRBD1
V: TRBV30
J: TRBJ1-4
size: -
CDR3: CAWSRTGVNEKLFF
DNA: TGTGCCTGGAGCAGGACAGGGGTAAATGAAAAACTGTTTTTT

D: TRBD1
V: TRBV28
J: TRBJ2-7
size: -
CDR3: CASSLGTGRGVYEQYF
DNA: TGTGCCAGCAGTTTGGGGACAGGGAGGGGTGTCTACGAGCAGTACTTC

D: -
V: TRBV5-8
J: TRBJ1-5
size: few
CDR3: CASSHDMSGNQPQHF
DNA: TGTGCCAGCAGCCACGACATGTCAGGAAATCAGCCCCAGCATTTT

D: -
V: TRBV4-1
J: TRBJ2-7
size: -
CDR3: CASSQDGGMWTGSNEQYF
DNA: TGCGCCAGCAGCCAAGATGGGGGGATGTGGACGGGTTCGAACGAGCAGTACTTC

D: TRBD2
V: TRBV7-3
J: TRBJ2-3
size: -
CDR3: CASSRTSGTSTDTQYF
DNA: TGTGCCAGCAGCCGTACTAGCGGGACTAGCACAGATACGCAGTATTTT